Presented here are 15 T cell receptor beta chains from one specimen sequenced in a study of blood T cell repertoires in COVID-19. TCRdb keeps only in-frame clones here, not all; method: immunoSEQ multiplex PCR. This sample yields fewer than 400,000 clones, of which 85% are seen a single time; approximately 3.6% belongs to the top ten. The sample comprised peripheral blood. Source of these receptors: a woman aged 18-29 years with acute or convalescent COVID-19.

The CDR3 loop reads CASSSHRGLGTEAFF. CDR3 DNA sequence: TGTGCCAGCAGTTCTCACAGGGGGCTCGGCACTGAAGCTTTCTTT. The gene calls are TRBV27 and TRBJ1-1; 9 bases line up with TRBD1. The germline gives CDR1 MNHEY, CDR2 SMNVEV (reference sequence). V lost 4 bases to trimming and J lost 4 bases; unmatched junction nucleotides: 7. The CDR3 runs 15 residues.

The V call is TRBV9, the J call TRBJ1-3; TRBD1 agrees at 9 bases. The CDR3 runs to 15 residues. V shed 4 bases and J 3 bases; nucleotides not matched to a gene: 5. CDR1 and CDR2 (germline): SGDLS, YYNGEE. The CDR3 DNA follows: TGTGCCAGCAGCCCACAGGGGGCGTATGGAAACACCATATATTTT. Translation gives CASSPQGAYGNTIYF.

V and J are TRBV19 and TRBJ1-1; D is perhaps TRBD1 (5 bases). The CDR3 is 15 amino acids. The germline V gene has CDR1 LNHDA and CDR2 SQIVND (reference sequence). V lost 0 bases and J lost 8, with 16 bases in between. The CDR3 spells CASSIDGTTAAEAFF. CDR3 coding DNA: TGTGCCAGTAGTATAGATGGGACTACCGCGGCCGAAGCTTTCTTT.

This clone was counted between two and nine times. The J gene is TRBJ1-2, the V gene TRBV9; no clear D gene. This CDR3 comprises 13 residues. Trimming took 0 bases from V and 8 from J, leaving 11 bases between them. Germline values: CDR1 SGDLS, CDR2 YYNGEE. The CDR3 here is CASSVDHSGGYTF. The CDR3 nucleotides are TGTGCCAGCAGCGTAGACCATTCCGGGGGCTACACCTTC.

The chain recombines TRBV25-1 with TRBJ1-4; D might be TRBD1 (5 bases). The germline V and J ends were trimmed by 4 bases and 8 bases, with 20 bases remaining between them. Germline CDR1 is MGHDK and CDR2 is SYGVNS. CDR3 length: 16 residues. CDR3: CASSAPLGREGEKLFF. The CDR3 DNA sequence: TGTGCCAGCAGTGCCCCATTGGGCAGGGAGGGGGAAAAACTGTTTTTT.

V usage is TRBV6-5 and J usage is TRBJ1-5, with D possibly matching TRBD1 (6 bases). This CDR3 comprises 14 residues. Trimming removed 7 bases from V and 7 bases from J, with 17 bases in between. Germline V gene sequence: CDR1 MNHEY, CDR2 SVGAGI. DNA of the CDR3: TGTGCCAGCACCGAGGGGGACCCTCACCAGCCCCAGCATTTT. This codes for CASTEGDPHQPQHF.

Concerning this clone: The sample carries other DNA sequences with the same CDR3. The chain has TRBV18 and TRBJ1-5, with D uncertain. The germline V gene has CDR1 KGHSH and CDR2 LQKENI. With 2 bases removed from V and 0 bases from J, the gap between germline ends came to 5 bases. The CDR3 contains 14 residues. The CDR3: CASSPSDSNQPQHF. The CDR3 bases are TGTGCCAGCTCACCATCAGATAGCAATCAGCCCCAGCATTTT.

This rearrangement joins TRBV7-9 to TRBJ1-1; D not resolved. Trimming stripped 4 bases from V and 5 bases from J, with 8 bases between. This CDR3 contains 12 residues. The V gene's germline CDR1 is SEHNR and CDR2 FQNEAQ (reference sequence). The CDR3 reads CASSSGETEAFF. The DNA for the CDR3 is TGTGCCAGCAGCTCCGGGGAAACTGAAGCTTTCTTT.

This rearrangement joins TRBV1 to TRBJ1-4; the D call of TRBD1 is as the table states it, not checked on the DNA. TRBV1 counts as a pseudogene. CDR3 length equals 17 residues. This chain's CDR3 is CTSSHGPGGRAAEKLFF. The CDR3 coding sequence is TGCACCAGCAGCCACGGGCCAGGGGGAAGAGCCGCTGAAAAACTGTTTTTT.

The chain has TRBV7-8 and TRBJ2-3; D is possibly TRBD2 (6 bases). CDR3 size: 17 residues. V was clipped by 3 bases and J by 3 bases, with 19 bases between them. CDR1 is SGHVS and CDR2 is FQNEAQ in the germline V gene. The CDR3 reads CASSFRRGTRRTDTQYF. The CDR3 nucleotides read TGTGCCAGCAGCTTTCGACGGGGGACGAGGAGAACAGATACGCAGTATTTT.

This clone was observed a handful of times. The chain joins TRBV9 to TRBJ1-4, with D possibly being TRBD1 (6 bases). The CDR3 length is 15 residues. Between the trimmed V and J ends, which lost 0 bases and 4 bases, there was a span of 10 bases. CDR1 SGDLS and CDR2 YYNGEE come from the germline V gene. This CDR3 reads CASSVADRSNEKLFF. As DNA, the CDR3 is TGTGCCAGCAGCGTAGCAGACAGGAGTAATGAAAAACTGTTTTTT. The whole variable domain, remainder taken from reference TRBV9 and TRBJ1-4, is DSGVTQTPKHLITATGQRVTLRCSPRSGDLSVYWYQQSLDQGLQFLIQYYNGEERAKGNILERFSAQQFPDLHSELNLSSLELGDSALYFCASSVADRSNEKLFFGSGTQLSVL.

The rearrangement joins TRBV27 to TRBJ2-3, with D perhaps TRBD2 (7 bases). Germline lookup yields CDR1 MNHEY and CDR2 SMNVEV (reference sequence). The CDR3 consists of 13 residues. Trimming removed 8 bases at V and 7 bases at J, with 16 bases between. In nucleotides, the CDR3 is TGTGCCAGCGTGAGGGACGGGGGGCATACGCAGTATTTT. It yields the protein CASVRDGGHTQYF.

The V and J genes are TRBV5-5 and TRBJ1-5, with D uncertain. V was shortened by 1 base and J by 9 bases, with 11 bases between the two germline ends. CDR3 length: 13 amino acids. Per germline, CDR1 SGHKS and CDR2 YYEKEE (reference sequence). CDR3 sequence (DNA): TGTGCCAGCAGCTTGAACAGCCTAATGCCCCAGCATTTT. Residues: CASSLNSLMPQHF.

The chain recombines TRBV24-1 with TRBJ2-6; 7 bases agree with TRBD1. This CDR3 has 18 residues. V was clipped by 1 base and J by 0 bases; unmatched bases: 5. CDR1 and CDR2 (germline): KGHDR, SFDVKD. DNA for the CDR3: TGTGCCACCAGTGATTTACCCGGGACAGACTCTGGGGCCAACGTCCTGACTTTC. It translates to CATSDLPGTDSGANVLTF.

V and J are TRBV28 and TRBJ2-7, with 14 bases lining up with TRBD2. V was pared by 2 bases and J by 4 bases, with 7 bases of the junction left unmatched. The CDR3 covers 17 residues. In germline, CDR1 is MDHEN, CDR2 SYDVKM. CDR3 bases: TGTGCCAGCAGTTTAGACAGACTAGCGGGAGGGGGTTACGAGCAGTACTTC. This encodes CASSLDRLAGGGYEQYF.